One sample yielded the 8 T cell receptor beta chains listed below, sequenced in a study of CD8+CD57+ T cells in acquired aplastic anemia. Investigators profiled TCR beta VDJ and CDR3 from genomic DNA template. From the reads, TCRdb called clonotypes with MiXCR, one entry per CDR3 protein. Among 150,000 to 200,000 distinct CDR3 sequences listed, about 50% were seen once. Patients included in sequencing had previously demonstrated CD8+CD57+ cell expansion by flow cytometry. The sequencing sample was made of sorted CD4+, CD8+, or CD8+CD57+ T cells (not recorded which) from PBMCs. The receptors stem from a human donor with aplastic anemia.

This clonotype occurred many times. The genes are TRBV19 and TRBJ2-7; 7 bases are shared with TRBD1. From germline, CDR1 is LNHDA and CDR2 SQIVND (reference sequence). The CDR3 consists of 13 residues. The junction had 1 base not matched to a gene; V was cut back by 3 bases and J by 2 bases. The CDR3 spells CASSMGQTYEQYF. CDR3 DNA: TGTGCCAGTAGTATGGGACAGACCTACGAGCAGTACTTC. Combining the CDR3 with reference TRBV19 and TRBJ2-7 gives the whole variable domain DGGITQSPKYLFRKEGQNVTLSCEQNLNHDAMYWYRQDPGQGLRLIYYSQIVNDFQKGDIAEGYSVSREKKESFPLTVTSAQKNPTAFYLCASSMGQTYEQYFGPGTRLTVT.

The chain joins TRBV3-1 to TRBJ1-1; a weak D match, TRBD1 (5 bases). The germline CDR1 and CDR2 sequences are LGHDT and YNNKEL (reference sequence). This CDR3 comprises 12 residues. V dropped 3 bases and J dropped 11 bases, with 13 bases sitting between them. CDR3 sequence: CASSQTGTQAFF. In DNA form, the CDR3 reads TGTGCCAGCAGCCAGACCGGGACGCAGGCTTTCTTT.

The chain employs TRBV9 and TRBJ1-2; D is possibly TRBD1 (5 bases). Trimming removed 3 bases from V and 6 bases from J, with 12 bases in between. Germline V gene lookup returns CDR1 SGDLS and CDR2 YYNGEE. This CDR3 is built from 13 residues. The CDR3 here is CASSAWGRDGYTF. CDR3 in DNA: TGTGCCAGCAGCGCCTGGGGCAGGGATGGCTACACCTTC.

The chain has TRBV18 and TRBJ1-1; 9 bases line up with TRBD1. This CDR3 spans 16 amino acids. Germline lookup yields CDR1 KGHSH and CDR2 LQKENI. V lost 4 bases, J lost 4 bases, and 10 bases stayed unmatched. CDR3 DNA sequence: TGTGCCAGCTCACGGACGATACAGGGGGCATCCACTGAAGCTTTCTTT. This encodes CASSRTIQGASTEAFF.

This clonotype has a single count. A much larger clone differs by one base, so this may be a read error. The chain joins TRBV9 to TRBJ2-2; possible D gene TRBD2, 6 bases. V gave up 4 bases and J gave up 6 bases, with 10 bases separating them. The CDR3 has 13 residues. Germline lookup yields CDR1 SGDLS and CDR2 YYNGEE. The CDR3 nucleotides read TGTGCCAGCAGCAGACTAGAACCCGGGGAGCTGTTTTTT. Translated: CASSRLEPGELFF.

This clonotype has a count of ten or more. The V gene is TRBV6-1, the J gene TRBJ2-7, with TRBD2 identical over 8 bases. The germline CDR1 and CDR2 sequences are MNHNS and SASEGT. The CDR3 length is 13 residues. The V and J ends lost 7 bases and 2 bases, in that order; junction bases with no gene match: 4. The CDR3 region has the DNA TGTGCCAGCAATCAAGCGGGAGCCTACGAGCAGTACTTC. Translation: CASNQAGAYEQYF.

Notes on this clonotype: A much larger clone sits a single nucleotide away, making a read error possible. The V gene is TRBV5-1, the J gene TRBJ1-1; D is ambiguous. This CDR3 contains 12 residues. CDR1 is SGHRS and CDR2 is YFSETQ in the germline V gene. Trimming cost V 1 base and J 6 bases, with 7 bases left between them. Here the CDR3 DNA reads TGCGCCAGCAGCTTGCCTAACGCTGAAGCTTTCTTT. It codes for CASSLPNAEAFF.

The V call is TRBV27, the J call TRBJ2-1; D perhaps matches TRBD2 (6 bases). Germline CDR1 MNHEY, CDR2 SMNVEV (reference sequence). CDR3 length: 15 residues. The ends were cut back, 8 bases at V and 4 bases at J, with 18 bases in the middle. The CDR3 loop is CASVQAVGGYNEQFF. The DNA for the CDR3 is TGTGCCAGCGTTCAAGCCGTGGGGGGTTACAATGAGCAGTTCTTC.